The 32 T cell receptor beta chains below come from one sample, sequenced in a study of blood T cell repertoires in COVID-19. Sequenced by immunoSEQ multiplex PCR; TCRdb stores in-frame clones only, minus some. The sample holds about 210,000 clones, around 80% seen once. The sequenced material came from peripheral blood. All receptors derive from a woman aged 40 to 50 with acute or convalescent COVID-19.

This chain connects TRBV9 to TRBJ2-1; TRBD2 aligns across 7 bases. The germline gives CDR1 SGDLS, CDR2 YYNGEE. Losses at the gene ends were 3 bases for V and 5 bases for J; bases not matched to a gene: 8. This CDR3 spans 15 amino acids. CDR3 amino acids: CASSAREGLDNEQFF. CDR3 nucleotide sequence: TGTGCCAGCAGCGCCAGGGAGGGCCTTGACAATGAGCAGTTCTTC. Full variable domain (missing parts from reference TRBV9 and TRBJ2-1): DSGVTQTPKHLITATGQRVTLRCSPRSGDLSVYWYQQSLDQGLQFLIQYYNGEERAKGNILERFSAQQFPDLHSELNLSSLELGDSALYFCASSAREGLDNEQFFGPGTRLTVL.

The V and J genes are TRBV27 and TRBJ1-1, with D possibly matching TRBD1 (6 bases). Germline CDR1 is MNHEY and CDR2 is SMNVEV (reference sequence). CDR3 size: 11 residues. Trimming left V 6 bases short and J 4 bases short, with 6 bases between. The CDR3 coding sequence is TGTGCCAGCAGAGGGGGCACTGAAGCTTTCTTT. It specifies CASRGGTEAFF.

The gene calls are TRBV2 and TRBJ2-1, with 8 bases fitting TRBD1. The CDR3 length is 18 residues. Germline trimming cut 5 bases from V and 1 base from J; bases unmatched to any gene: 13. Germline loops: CDR1 SNHLY, CDR2 FYNNEI. CDR3 loop: CASSLKAEQGESYNEQFF. DNA of the CDR3: TGTGCCAGCAGTCTAAAAGCCGAACAGGGGGAGTCCTACAATGAGCAGTTCTTC. Full variable domain (rest looked up from reference TRBV2 and TRBJ2-1): EPEVTQTPSHQVTQMGQEVILRCVPISNHLYFYWYRQILGQKVEFLVSFYNNEISEKSEIFDDQFSVERPDGSNFTLKIRSTKLEDSAMYFCASSLKAEQGESYNEQFFGPGTRLTVL.

The chain combines TRBV27 with TRBJ2-7; 8 nucleotides line up with TRBD2. The CDR3 totals 14 residues. The V and J ends lost 6 bases and 2 bases, in that order; junction bases with no gene match: 6. Germline V gene lookup returns CDR1 MNHEY and CDR2 SMNVEV (reference sequence). The CDR3 DNA follows: TGTGCCAGCAGCATCGGGAGGGGCCCCTACGAGCAGTACTTC. This encodes CASSIGRGPYEQYF.

This chain joins TRBV12-5 and TRBJ2-1, with D possibly TRBD1 on 6 matching bases. With 3 bases removed from V and 4 bases from J, the gap between germline ends came to 22 bases. CDR1 LGHNT and CDR2 FRNRAP come from the germline V gene. The CDR3 sequence is 18 residues long. CDR3 sequence reads: CASGFPIRDRSLYNEQFF. The DNA of the CDR3 is TGTGCTAGTGGTTTTCCTATCAGAGACAGGTCTCTATACAATGAGCAGTTCTTC.

The chain combines TRBV27 with TRBJ1-6; tentative D call: TRBD1 (5 bases). The V gene's germline CDR1 is MNHEY and CDR2 SMNVEV (reference sequence). V was pared by 2 bases and J by 5 bases, with 16 bases between. CDR3 length: 17 amino acids. CDR3 protein: CASSLRPRGKHNSPLHF. CDR3 nucleotide sequence: TGTGCCAGCAGTTTAAGGCCCCGGGGGAAACATAATTCACCCCTCCACTTT.

The J gene is TRBJ1-3, the V gene TRBV11-2; D is perhaps TRBD1 (6 bases). Germline V gene data show CDR1 as SGHAT and CDR2 as FQNNGV. This CDR3 has 16 residues. The V and J ends lost 4 bases and 4 bases respectively, with 17 bases between them. The CDR3: CASSSNPIQGGNTIYF. Written as DNA, the CDR3 is TGTGCCAGCAGCTCCAATCCAATACAGGGAGGAAACACCATATATTTT.

The chain combines TRBV6-2 or TRBV6-3 with TRBJ1-5; 9 bases line up with TRBD1. This CDR3 region has 17 residues. Germline loops: CDR1 MNHEY, CDR2 SVGEGT. V shed 5 bases and J 6 bases; nucleotides not matched to a gene: 14. For the CDR3, the DNA is TGTGCCAGCAGTCCCCGGGTGACAGGGGGGGTTTTTCAGCCCCAGCATTTT. As protein: CASSPRVTGGVFQPQHF.

This clone was counted a single time. In DNA, the CDR3 is TGTGCCAGCAGTGAGGAGCACGGCGCCTCCTACAATGAGCAGTTCTTC. Translation gives CASSEEHGASYNEQFF. The chain joins TRBV25-1 to TRBJ2-1; D is unclear. This CDR3 is 16 amino acids long. Germline V lookup: CDR1 MGHDK, CDR2 SYGVNS. Trimming pared 3 bases from V and 0 bases from J, leaving 12 bases between.

In its sample, this clone was seen a few times. The chain employs TRBV6-2 or TRBV6-3 and TRBJ2-7; 8 nucleotides agree with TRBD1. Trimming took 6 bases from V and 3 from J; bases not matched to a gene: 1. Germline CDR1 reads MNHEY; CDR2 reads SVGEGT. The CDR3 consists of 12 residues. This CDR3 is CASSTGGYEQYF. The CDR3 DNA reads as TGTGCCAGCAGCACAGGGGGCTACGAGCAGTACTTC.

This rearrangement joins TRBV11-2 to TRBJ2-7; a weak D match, TRBD2 (5 bases). This CDR3 region has 13 residues. CDR1 and CDR2 (germline): SGHAT, FQNNGV. V lost 5 bases and J 3 bases, leaving 11 bases between the germline ends. The CDR3 region has the DNA TGTGCCAGCAGCACGCGGACTTACTACGAGCAGTACTTC. Translating gives CASSTRTYYEQYF. The complete variable domain, with remaining parts taken from reference TRBV11-2 and TRBJ2-7, reads EAGVAQSPRYKIIEKRQSVAFWCNPISGHATLYWYQQILGQGPKLLIQFQNNGVVDDSQLPKDRFSAERLKGVDSTLKIQPAKLEDSAVYLCASSTRTYYEQYFGPGTRLTVT.

This chain links TRBV6-6 with TRBJ2-7; 8 bases match TRBD1. The CDR3 sequence is 15 residues long. Germline CDR1 is MNHNY and CDR2 is SVGAGI (reference sequence). J gave up 0 bases and V 2 bases, and 3 bases lay outside the gene matches. CDR3 in DNA: TGTGCCAGCAGTTACGCAACAGGGGGCTCCTACGAGCAGTACTTC. Encoded protein: CASSYATGGSYEQYF.

This clone appeared a single time. The chain joins TRBV7-9 to TRBJ1-3, with D possibly being TRBD1 (6 bases). The CDR3 length is 17 residues. Germline values: CDR1 SEHNR, CDR2 FQNEAQ (reference sequence). V was pared by 4 bases and J by 2 bases, with 18 bases between. The DNA of the CDR3 is TGTGCCAGCAGCTCGACATCTGAACAGGGAGCTGGAAACACCATATATTTT. It specifies CASSSTSEQGAGNTIYF.

V gene TRBV12-3 or TRBV12-4 combines with J gene TRBJ1-2; tentative D call: TRBD1 (5 bases). V lost 6 bases, J lost 4 bases, and 9 bases lay in between. This CDR3 is built from 12 residues. The CDR3 spells CASRRDSYGYTF. Here the CDR3 DNA reads TGTGCCAGCAGGCGAGACAGCTATGGCTACACCTTC.

The V call is TRBV19, the J call TRBJ2-6; tentatively, D is TRBD1 (6 bases). CDR1 is LNHDA, CDR2 SQIVND, per germline (reference sequence). The length of the CDR3 is 15 residues. V lost 3 bases and J lost 3, with 9 bases in between. The CDR3 is CASSIRGFGANVLTF. DNA of the CDR3: TGTGCCAGTAGTATCAGGGGCTTTGGGGCCAACGTCCTGACTTTC.

This clone was observed once. The V gene is TRBV7-6, the J gene TRBJ1-5; D is possibly TRBD1 (6 bases). Germline lookup yields CDR1 SGHVS and CDR2 FNYEAQ. The V gene lost 1 base and the J gene lost 6 bases, with 10 bases spanning the gap. The CDR3 runs 14 residues. The CDR3 spells CASSLGGGIQPQHF. CDR3 coding DNA: TGTGCCAGCAGCTTAGGTGGGGGCATTCAGCCCCAGCATTTT. Looking up the rest from reference TRBV7-6 and TRBJ1-5 gives the full variable domain: GAGVSQSPRYKVTKRGQDVALRCDPISGHVSLYWYRQALGQGPEFLTYFNYEAQQDKSGLPNDRFSAERPEGSISTLTIQRTEQRDSAMYRCASSLGGGIQPQHFGDGTRLSIL.

The chain combines TRBV2 with TRBJ2-7, with D perhaps matching TRBD1 (5 bases). The CDR3 spans 14 residues. Trimming removed 6 bases from V and 0 bases from J, with 12 bases in between. Germline CDR1 SNHLY, CDR2 FYNNEI. CDR3 sequence reads: CASSQDKPSYEQYF. As DNA, the CDR3 is TGTGCCAGCAGCCAGGACAAGCCCTCCTACGAGCAGTACTTC. Complete variable domain (other parts from reference TRBV2 and TRBJ2-7): EPEVTQTPSHQVTQMGQEVILRCVPISNHLYFYWYRQILGQKVEFLVSFYNNEISEKSEIFDDQFSVERPDGSNFTLKIRSTKLEDSAMYFCASSQDKPSYEQYFGPGTRLTVT.

This chain connects TRBV5-1 to TRBJ2-7; tentatively, D is TRBD1 (6 bases). V was clipped by 2 bases and J by 4 bases, with 10 bases between them. The CDR3 spans 13 residues. Per the germline V gene, CDR1 is SGHRS and CDR2 is YFSETQ. The CDR3 sequence: CASSFGTGYEQYF. The DNA of the CDR3 is TGCGCCAGCAGCTTTGGTACAGGGTACGAGCAGTACTTC.

This rearrangement joins TRBV24-1 to TRBJ2-1, with D perhaps matching TRBD2 (6 bases). Germline V lookup: CDR1 KGHDR, CDR2 SFDVKD. Trimming pared 7 bases from V and 6 bases from J, leaving 12 bases between. The CDR3 has 13 residues. CDR3 nucleotide sequence: TGTGCCACCAGGGGGACTCCCCTCAATGAGCAGTTCTTC. The encoded protein is CATRGTPLNEQFF.

This rearrangement joins TRBV6-5 to TRBJ1-6; the match to TRBD1 covers 8 bases. The CDR3 consists of 15 residues. Germline loops: CDR1 MNHEY, CDR2 SVGAGI. V shed 6 bases, J shed 7 bases, and the junction held 8 bases outside the gene matches. The DNA of the CDR3 is TGTGCCAGCAGGGCCAGGGGGCGCAACAATTCACCCCTCCACTTT. It translates to CASRARGRNNSPLHF.

This CDR3 is CASSKRQDSYEQYF. The CDR3 DNA reads TGTGCCAGTAGTAAGCGGCAGGACTCCTACGAGCAGTACTTC. The rearrangement uses TRBV19 and TRBJ2-7; the D gene is possibly TRBD2 (5 bases). The CDR3 totals 14 residues. V lost 4 bases and J 0 bases, leaving 10 bases between the germline ends. Germline CDR1 and CDR2: LNHDA and SQIVND (reference sequence).

The chain has TRBV7-8 and TRBJ2-7; 7 bases align to TRBD1. CDR1 and CDR2 from the germline V gene are SGHVS and FQNEAQ. The junction had 4 bases not matched to a gene; V was cut back by 5 bases and J by 0 bases. CDR3 length: 14 residues. The CDR3 here is CASSLGTVSYEQYF. The CDR3 DNA is TGTGCCAGCAGCCTCGGGACAGTCTCCTACGAGCAGTACTTC.

V and J are TRBV2 and TRBJ2-7, with D perhaps matching TRBD1 (5 bases). V was shortened by 9 bases and J by 2 bases, with 17 bases between the two germline ends. This CDR3 is built from 14 residues. Germline V gene sequence: CDR1 SNHLY, CDR2 FYNNEI. CDR3 region: CASGAGTAPYEQYF. CDR3 nucleotide sequence: TGTGCCAGTGGGGCAGGTACAGCCCCCTACGAGCAGTACTTC.

V and J are TRBV7-3 and TRBJ2-2; 9 bases map to TRBD1. The CDR3 extends over 16 amino acids. Germline trimming cut 2 bases from V and 4 bases from J; bases unmatched to any gene: 5. Germline CDR1 is SGHTA and CDR2 is FQGTGA. The CDR3 is CASSLATGGRTGELFF. DNA of the CDR3: TGTGCCAGCAGCTTAGCAACAGGGGGCCGCACCGGGGAGCTGTTTTTT.

The J gene is TRBJ2-7, the V gene TRBV19; 8 nucleotides agree with TRBD1. From germline, CDR1 is LNHDA and CDR2 SQIVND (reference sequence). V lost 5 bases to trimming and J lost 7 bases; unmatched junction nucleotides: 7. The CDR3 runs to 13 residues. CDR3 in DNA: TGTGCCAGTAGTCGCGACAGGGGATGGGAGCAGTACTTC. Translated, it gives CASSRDRGWEQYF.

The chain carries TRBV6-2 or TRBV6-3 and TRBJ2-2; no clear D. Trimming removed 3 bases at V and 6 bases at J, with 5 bases between. Germline V gene sequence: CDR1 MNHEY, CDR2 SVGEGT. This CDR3 has 12 amino acids. Written as DNA, the CDR3 is TGTGCCAGCAGTTATTTCGCCGGGGAGCTGTTTTTT. The encoded protein is CASSYFAGELFF.

At least ten counts were recorded for this clone. The genes are TRBV5-1 and TRBJ2-3, with a weak D call TRBD2 (6 bases). V lost 0 bases and J 1 base, leaving 12 bases between the germline ends. The V gene's germline CDR1 is SGHRS and CDR2 YFSETQ. This CDR3 has 16 residues. CDR3 DNA: TGCGCCAGCAGCTTGGTGGCGGGGCCTGGCACAGATACGCAGTATTTT. It codes for CASSLVAGPGTDTQYF.

The rearrangement uses TRBV12-3 or TRBV12-4 and TRBJ2-5; D is possibly TRBD1 (5 bases). The CDR3 totals 13 residues. V lost 6 bases, J lost 5 bases, and 13 bases lay in between. The CDR3 loop is CASSLRDGETQYF. The CDR3 DNA follows: TGTGCCAGCAGCCTCAGGGATGGGGAGACCCAGTACTTC.

The V gene is TRBV3-1 (or the pseudogene TRBV3-2), the J gene TRBJ1-1, with D unclear. The CDR3 has 15 amino acids. CDR1 is LGHDT, CDR2 YNNKEL, per germline (reference sequence). The V and J ends lost 1 base and 4 bases respectively, with 13 bases between them. The CDR3 protein is CASSQGDVRGTEAFF. The CDR3 DNA reads as TGTGCCAGCAGCCAAGGCGACGTCCGGGGCACTGAAGCTTTCTTT.

J is TRBJ2-1 and V is TRBV3-1 (or the pseudogene TRBV3-2); 9 positions agree with TRBD2. The CDR3 runs to 16 residues. Per the germline V gene, CDR1 is LGHDT and CDR2 is YNNKEL (reference sequence). Losses at the gene ends were 1 base for V and 5 bases for J; bases not matched to a gene: 6. CDR3 in DNA: TGTGCCAGCAGCCAAGTGTTGGCGGGGGGGGACAATGAGCAGTTCTTC. Translated: CASSQVLAGGDNEQFF.

The rearrangement links TRBV27 to TRBJ2-1; D call uncertain. V was cut by 5 bases and J by 1 base, with 15 bases left in between. CDR3 size: 16 residues. CDR1 and CDR2 from the germline V gene are MNHEY and SMNVEV (reference sequence). CDR3 DNA sequence: TGTGCCAGCAGTCATCGGAGTTCCCTATCCTACAATGAGCAGTTCTTC. It specifies CASSHRSSLSYNEQFF.

Comment on this clone: The junction does not match germline at one end; this may be a read error. V and J are TRBV19 and TRBJ1-2; maybe TRBD1 (6 bases). The CDR3 is 15 amino acids. Germline V gives CDR1 LNHDA, CDR2 SQIVND (reference sequence). The CDR3 DNA reads as TGTGCCAGTAGTTTAGACAGGATCGCTAACTATGGCTACACCTTC. It translates to CASSLDRIANYGYTF. The full variable domain, its missing parts supplied by reference TRBV19 and TRBJ1-2, is DGGITQSPKYLFRKEGQNVTLSCEQNLNHDAMYWYRQDPGQGLRLIYYSQIVNDFQKGDIAEGYSVSREKKESFPLTVTSAQKNPTAFYLCASSLDRIANYGYTFGSGTRLTVV.